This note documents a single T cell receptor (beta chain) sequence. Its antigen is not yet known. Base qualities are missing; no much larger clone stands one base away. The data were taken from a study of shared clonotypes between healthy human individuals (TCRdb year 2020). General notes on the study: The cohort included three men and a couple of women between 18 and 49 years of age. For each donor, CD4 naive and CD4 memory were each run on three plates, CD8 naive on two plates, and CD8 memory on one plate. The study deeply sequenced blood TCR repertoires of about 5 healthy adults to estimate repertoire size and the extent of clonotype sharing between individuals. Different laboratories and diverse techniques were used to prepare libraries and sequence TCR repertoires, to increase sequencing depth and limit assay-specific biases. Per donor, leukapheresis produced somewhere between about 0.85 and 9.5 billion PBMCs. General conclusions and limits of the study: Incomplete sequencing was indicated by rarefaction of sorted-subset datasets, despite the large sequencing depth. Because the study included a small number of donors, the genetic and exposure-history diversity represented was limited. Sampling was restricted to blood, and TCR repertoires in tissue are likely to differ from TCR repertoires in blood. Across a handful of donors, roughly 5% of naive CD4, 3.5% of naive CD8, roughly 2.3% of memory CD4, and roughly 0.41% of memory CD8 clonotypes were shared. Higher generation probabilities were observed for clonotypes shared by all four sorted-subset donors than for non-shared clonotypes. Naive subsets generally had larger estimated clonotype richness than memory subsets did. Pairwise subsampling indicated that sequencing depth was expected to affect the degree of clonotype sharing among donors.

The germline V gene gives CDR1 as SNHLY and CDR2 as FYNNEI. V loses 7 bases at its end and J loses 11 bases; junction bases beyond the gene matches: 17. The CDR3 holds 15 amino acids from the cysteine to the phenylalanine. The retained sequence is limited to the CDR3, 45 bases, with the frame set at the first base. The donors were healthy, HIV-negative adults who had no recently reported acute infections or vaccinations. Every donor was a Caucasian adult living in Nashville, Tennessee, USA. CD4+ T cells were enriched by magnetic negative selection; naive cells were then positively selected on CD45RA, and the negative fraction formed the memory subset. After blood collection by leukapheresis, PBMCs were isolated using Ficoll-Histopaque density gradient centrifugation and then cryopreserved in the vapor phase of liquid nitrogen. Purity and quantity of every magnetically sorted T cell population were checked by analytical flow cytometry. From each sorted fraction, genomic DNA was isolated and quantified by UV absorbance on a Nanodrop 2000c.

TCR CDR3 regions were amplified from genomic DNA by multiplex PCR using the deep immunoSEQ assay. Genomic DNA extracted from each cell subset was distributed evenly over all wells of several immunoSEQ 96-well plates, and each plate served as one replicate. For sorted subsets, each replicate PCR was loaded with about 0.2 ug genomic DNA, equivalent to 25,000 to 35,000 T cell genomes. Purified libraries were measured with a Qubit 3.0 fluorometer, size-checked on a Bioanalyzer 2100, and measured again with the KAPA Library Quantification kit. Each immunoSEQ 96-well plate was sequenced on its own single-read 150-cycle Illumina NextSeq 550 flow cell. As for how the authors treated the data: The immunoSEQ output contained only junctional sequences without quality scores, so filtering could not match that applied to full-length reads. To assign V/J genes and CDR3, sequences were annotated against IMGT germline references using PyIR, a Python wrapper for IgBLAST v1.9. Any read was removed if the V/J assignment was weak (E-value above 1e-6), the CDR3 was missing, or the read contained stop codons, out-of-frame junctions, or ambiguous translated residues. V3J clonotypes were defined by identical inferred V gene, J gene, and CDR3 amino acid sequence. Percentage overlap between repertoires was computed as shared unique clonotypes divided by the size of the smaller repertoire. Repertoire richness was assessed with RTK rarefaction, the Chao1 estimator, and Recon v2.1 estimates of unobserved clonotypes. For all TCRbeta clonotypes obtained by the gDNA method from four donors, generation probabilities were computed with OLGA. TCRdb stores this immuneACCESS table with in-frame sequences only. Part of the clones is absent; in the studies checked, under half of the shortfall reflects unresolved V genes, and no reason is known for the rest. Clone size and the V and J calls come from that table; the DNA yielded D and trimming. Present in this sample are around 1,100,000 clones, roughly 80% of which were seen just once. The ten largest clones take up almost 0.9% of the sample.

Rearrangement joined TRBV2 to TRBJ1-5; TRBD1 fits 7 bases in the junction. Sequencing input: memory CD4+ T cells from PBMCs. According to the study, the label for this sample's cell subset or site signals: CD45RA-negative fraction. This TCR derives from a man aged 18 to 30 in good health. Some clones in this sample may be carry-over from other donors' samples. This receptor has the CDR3 CASTPTGVSQETQHF. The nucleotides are TGTGCCAGCACACCTACAGGGGTTTCGCAGGAGACCCAGCATTTT.